The present TCR beta chain was sequenced within a study of shared clonotypes between healthy human individuals. About the research overall: Per donor, three plates held CD4 naive cells, three held CD4 memory, two held CD8 naive and one held CD8 memory. Study results and caveats: Naive subsets generally had larger estimated richness than memory subsets.

A remark on this clone: Its antigen is unknown.

Over several immunoSEQ plates, each subset's genomic DNA was distributed in even portions. Sorted-subset replicate PCRs used around 200 ng of genomic DNA. This amount corresponded to about 30,000 T cell genomes. Profiling relied on immunoSEQ multiplex PCR, and the TCRdb table lists in-frame clones only, not all of them. This sample carries some 2.4 million clones, approximately 94% of them seen once, and the ten largest clones take 0.35% to 0.45%. V lost 4 bases, J lost 2 bases, and 16 bases lay in between. The CDR3 runs to 16 residues. Germline V gene sequence: CDR1 SGHVS, CDR2 FQNEAQ. This TCR derives from a man between 18 and 29 years old in good health. Some clones in this sample may be carry-over from other donors' samples. Sequencing was performed on naive CD4+ T cells from PBMCs. Subset noted: CD45RA+ positively selected. The V call is TRBV7-8, the J call TRBJ2-3; possible D gene TRBD2, 6 bases. In nucleotides, the CDR3 is TGTGCCAGCAGCTCCCGGCGCGGGGTCGACACAGATACGCAGTATTTT. Its translation: CASSSRRGVDTDTQYF.